Sequencing of this TCR beta chain was carried out in a study of cytomegalovirus exposure and HLA in healthy donors. Study at large: The 90 to 150 validation repertoires, a later analysis reported, used the same platform as the approximately 700 first-cohort repertoires.

General study results and limits: Confirmation was obtained in vitro that three CMV-associated chains are specific for CMV antigens. According to a subsequent analysis, TCR clusters identified in the first cohort showed a tendency to co-occur across the 100 to 150 validation repertoires.

The CDR3 is made up of 15 amino acids. Germline CDR1 reads LNHDA; CDR2 reads SQIVND (reference sequence). The V end was cut by 0 bases, the J end by 10 bases, with 16 bases between. This clone turned up a few times. Its antigen remains unidentified. The assay was immunoSEQ multiplex PCR, and TCRdb's table has in-frame clones only and misses some. The sample lists about 250,000 clones, around nine tenths occurring once. Specimen: PBMCs. The V gene is TRBV19, the J gene TRBJ1-3, with a weak D call TRBD1 (6 bases). The TCR sequence derives from a man younger than 35 in good health and CMV-seronegative. Here the CDR3 reads CASSIEFAGARTIYF. The CDR3 DNA follows: TGTGCCAGTAGTATAGAGTTCGCGGGGGCCCGAACCATATATTTT.